One and the same sample provided the 27 T cell receptor beta chains below, sequenced in a study of radiotherapy plus CTLA-4 blockade in lung cancer. Generated by immunoSEQ multiplex PCR, the TCRdb table keeps only in-frame clones and is missing some. This sample yields 25,000 to 35,000 clones, of which 75% to 85% are seen a single time; 20% to 25% belongs to the top ten. Material: peripheral blood, obtained from a patient treated with radiotherapy plus ipilimumab. Receptors were obtained from a human donor with non-small cell lung cancer that progressed on radiotherapy plus ipilimumab.

This chain uses TRBV11-2 with TRBJ2-7; D is unresolved. The V end was cut by 6 bases, the J end by 0 bases, with 12 bases between. CDR1 is SGHAT and CDR2 is FQNNGV in the germline V gene. The CDR3 is 14 amino acids. The CDR3 DNA reads as TGTGCCAGCAGGCGAAAGTTTGCCTCCTACGAGCAGTACTTC. Protein: CASRRKFASYEQYF.

The V call is TRBV10-2, the J call TRBJ2-1; the match to TRBD2 covers 11 bases. J was trimmed by 2 bases and V by 2 bases; bases with no gene match: 2. There are 16 residues in the CDR3. Germline CDR1 WSHSY, CDR2 SAAADI. The CDR3 nucleotides read TGCGCCAGCAGTGAGCTTAGCGGGGGGGCCTACAATGAGCAGTTCTTC. Encoded protein: CASSELSGGAYNEQFF.

The CDR3 coding sequence is TGTGCCAGCAGCCCCGGGACAGCTTTCTTGGAGACCCAGTACTTC. Its translation is CASSPGTAFLETQYF. The chain employs TRBV9 and TRBJ2-5; the match to TRBD1 covers 7 bases. V shed 4 bases, J shed 5 bases, and the junction held 11 bases outside the gene matches. The CDR3 extends over 15 amino acids. Per the germline V gene, CDR1 is SGDLS and CDR2 is YYNGEE.

The rearrangement links TRBV12-5 to TRBJ2-2; 9 bases fit TRBD1. V shed 9 bases, J shed 4 bases, and the junction held 3 bases outside the gene matches. Germline V gene data show CDR1 as LGHNT and CDR2 as FRNRAP. This CDR3 spans 13 amino acids. The CDR3 region has the DNA TGTGCTAGCTGGACAGGGGTCACCGGGGAGCTGTTTTTT. It specifies CASWTGVTGELFF.

V usage is TRBV27 and J usage is TRBJ2-5, with no clear D. This CDR3 is built from 15 residues. Per germline, CDR1 MNHEY and CDR2 SMNVEV (reference sequence). Trimming removed 2 bases at V and 2 bases at J, with 12 bases between. The chain's CDR3 is CASSLNPLHQETQYF. The CDR3, as DNA: TGTGCCAGCAGTTTAAACCCACTCCATCAAGAGACCCAGTACTTC.

On this clone: The junction does not match germline at one end; this may be a read error. The chain combines TRBV2 with TRBJ1-2, with TRBD1 matching over 7 bases. CDR1 SNHLY and CDR2 FYNNEI come from the germline V gene. The CDR3 totals 10 residues. DNA of the CDR3: TGTGCCAGCAGTGAACGGGACAGCACATTC. It encodes CASSERDSTF.

The chain is built from TRBV7-3 and TRBJ2-1, with TRBD1 identical over 7 bases. The CDR3 covers 15 residues. The trim removed 4 bases at V and 3 bases at J, leaving 6 bases unmatched. Germline CDR1 and CDR2: SGHTA and FQGTGA. CDR3 amino acids: CASSSDRFHYNEQFF. The CDR3 DNA follows: TGTGCCAGCAGCTCGGACAGGTTCCACTACAATGAGCAGTTCTTC. Full variable domain (outside the CDR3, taken from reference TRBV7-3 and TRBJ2-1): GAGVSQTPSNKVTEKGKYVELRCDPISGHTALYWYRQSLGQGPEFLIYFQGTGAADDSGLPNDRFFAVRPEGSVSTLKIQRTERGDSAVYLCASSSDRFHYNEQFFGPGTRLTVL.

The chain uses TRBV2 and TRBJ1-1; D may be TRBD1 (6 bases). This CDR3 comprises 13 residues. Germline V lookup: CDR1 SNHLY, CDR2 FYNNEI. Trimming left V 11 bases short and J 5 bases short, with 18 bases between. Here the CDR3 DNA reads TGTGCCTCCAGACGACAGGTTGGTACTGAAGCTTTCTTT. Protein sequence: CASRRQVGTEAFF.

This clone was seen a single time. The CDR3 region has the DNA TGTGCCAGCAGCCCTCCGACAATGAACACTGAAGCTTTCTTT. It specifies CASSPPTMNTEAFF. The rearrangement joins TRBV7-8 to TRBJ1-1; D not resolved. The CDR3 sequence is 14 residues long. The V gene lost 5 bases and the J gene lost 0 bases, with 10 bases spanning the gap. CDR1 and CDR2 (germline): SGHVS, FQNEAQ. Full variable domain (missing parts from reference TRBV7-8 and TRBJ1-1): GAGVSQSPRYKVAKRGQDVALRCDPISGHVSLFWYQQALGQGPEFLTYFQNEAQLDKSGLPSDRFFAERPEGSVSTLKIQRTQQEDSAVYLCASSPPTMNTEAFFGQGTRLTVV.

The rearrangement uses TRBV6-5 and TRBJ1-4; 9 bases fit TRBD1. CDR3 length equals 15 residues. V lost 2 bases, J lost 9 bases, and 7 bases stayed unmatched. From germline, CDR1 is MNHEY and CDR2 SVGAGI. CDR3: CASSYRDRDLKKLFF. In DNA form, the CDR3 reads TGTGCCAGCAGTTACAGGGACAGGGACTTGAAAAAACTGTTTTTT.

The chain carries TRBV10-3 and TRBJ2-7; no clear D. Trimming shortened V by 7 bases and J by 0 bases, and 10 bases separated the two germline ends. Germline V gives CDR1 ENHRY, CDR2 SYGVKD. The CDR3 consists of 13 residues. CDR3 sequence: CAIKSGDSYEQYF. In nucleotides, the CDR3 is TGTGCCATCAAGTCAGGTGACTCCTACGAGCAGTACTTC.

The CDR3 protein is CASSLDGSSYNEQFF. The CDR3 DNA sequence: TGCGCCAGCAGCTTGGACGGGAGCTCCTACAATGAGCAGTTCTTC. The chain has TRBV5-1 and TRBJ2-1, with D perhaps matching TRBD2 (6 bases). The germline V gene encodes CDR1 SGHRS and CDR2 YFSETQ. The CDR3 is 15 residues long. V lost 0 bases and J lost 0, with 7 bases in between.

This chain uses TRBV4-3 with TRBJ1-1; TRBD1 might be the D (5 bases). Germline assignment: CDR1 LGHNA and CDR2 YSLEER. Deletions cut 0 bases from V and 1 base from J, with 9 bases between. CDR3 length: 15 amino acids. CDR3 loop: CASSQDRGQNTEAFF. The CDR3 coding sequence is TGCGCCAGCAGCCAAGATAGGGGCCAGAACACTGAAGCTTTCTTT.

In DNA form, the CDR3 reads TGTGCCAGCAGCTCCCCCTGGGACAGTAACTATGGCTACACCTTC. This sequence encodes CASSSPWDSNYGYTF. The chain combines TRBV7-2 with TRBJ1-2; 7 bases fit TRBD1. CDR3 length: 15 residues. The V segment lost 4 bases and the J segment 1 base; nucleotides outside the gene matches: 6. Germline V lookup: CDR1 SGHTA, CDR2 FQGNSA. Full variable domain (outside the CDR3, taken from reference TRBV7-2 and TRBJ1-2): GAGVSQSPSNKVTEKGKDVELRCDPISGHTALYWYRQSLGQGLEFLIYFQGNSAPDKSGLPSDRFSAERTGGSVSTLTIQRTQQEDSAVYLCASSSPWDSNYGYTFGSGTRLTVV.

The V and J genes are TRBV6-1 and TRBJ1-5; D perhaps matches TRBD1 (5 bases). Trimming left V 8 bases short and J 7 bases short, with 12 bases between. The germline V gene has CDR1 MNHNS and CDR2 SASEGT. The CDR3 length is 12 residues. The CDR3 DNA is TGTGCCAGCGACCCCGGGGGGCAGCCCCAGCATTTT. Its protein is CASDPGGQPQHF.

The chain is built from TRBV4-1 and TRBJ1-2; D is possibly TRBD1 (6 bases). Germline CDR1 and CDR2: MGHRA and YSYEKL. The germline V and J ends were trimmed by 1 base and 8 bases, with 11 bases remaining between them. This CDR3 is 13 amino acids long. The CDR3 loop reads CASSQGLQGGYTF. The DNA for the CDR3 is TGCGCCAGCAGCCAAGGCTTACAGGGCGGCTACACCTTC.

The chain has TRBV19 and TRBJ2-2; TRBD1 is a possible D gene (5 bases). CDR3 length equals 17 residues. CDR1 and CDR2 from the germline V gene are LNHDA and SQIVND (reference sequence). V was clipped by 4 bases and J by 2 bases, with 17 bases between them. In nucleotides, the CDR3 is TGTGCCAGTAGTACGTCGGTTGACAGCTTAAACACCGGGGAGCTGTTTTTT. It codes for CASSTSVDSLNTGELFF.

This clone was observed a few times. The chain couples TRBV7-8 to TRBJ2-3, with a possible D match to TRBD1 (5 bases). Per the germline V gene, CDR1 is SGHVS and CDR2 is FQNEAQ. This CDR3 comprises 15 residues. Trimming shortened V by 4 bases and J by 1 base, and 12 bases separated the two germline ends. In DNA form, the CDR3 reads TGTGCCAGCAGCTACGACAGTGGGGGCACAGATACGCAGTATTTT. This translates into CASSYDSGGTDTQYF.

The chain joins TRBV11-2 to TRBJ1-4, with 10 bases identical to TRBD1. This CDR3 is built from 15 residues. The germline V gene encodes CDR1 SGHAT and CDR2 FQNNGV. Trimming removed 5 bases from V and 5 bases from J; junction bases left unmatched: 5. The DNA of the CDR3 is TGTGCCAGCAGCGCCCCGGGACAGGGGAATGAAAAACTGTTTTTT. Translating gives CASSAPGQGNEKLFF.

The V call is TRBV4-1, the J call TRBJ2-5; TRBD2 agrees at 8 bases. This CDR3 has 16 residues. Germline values: CDR1 MGHRA, CDR2 YSYEKL. V lost 1 base, J lost 3 bases, and 7 bases stayed unmatched. CDR3 DNA: TGCGCCAGCAGCCAAGCGGCGCGGGGGGCGGAAGAGACCCAGTACTTC. This translates into CASSQAARGAEETQYF.

The J gene is TRBJ2-5, the V gene TRBV9; 10 bases line up with TRBD1. Germline CDR1 is SGDLS and CDR2 is YYNGEE. V gave up 5 bases and J gave up 2 bases; unmatched junction bases: 6. There are 15 residues in the CDR3. CDR3 bases: TGTGCCAGCAGAGCGACAGGGGGCGGACAAGAGACCCAGTACTTC. This codes for CASRATGGGQETQYF.

This clone was seen more than once but under ten times. The V and J genes are TRBV6-1 and TRBJ1-2; 7 nucleotides line up with TRBD1. The CDR3 contains 13 residues. Per the germline V gene, CDR1 is MNHNS and CDR2 is SASEGT. With 3 bases clipped from V and 7 bases from J, the junction kept 5 bases outside the gene matches. CDR3 loop: CASSDHQGVGYTF. The CDR3 DNA is TGTGCCAGCAGTGACCACCAGGGGGTTGGCTACACCTTC.

This chain links TRBV18 with TRBJ2-7; 7 bases agree with TRBD1. Losses at the gene ends were 4 bases for V and 7 bases for J; bases not matched to a gene: 10. Germline loops: CDR1 KGHSH, CDR2 LQKENI. This CDR3 is built from 14 residues. The CDR3 DNA reads as TGTGCCAGCTCACAGAGGCAGGGGGTTGGTGAGCAGTACTTC. It translates to CASSQRQGVGEQYF.

This sequence joins TRBV5-4 and TRBJ1-5; a weak D match, TRBD1 (5 bases). CDR3 length equals 14 residues. The V gene's germline CDR1 is SGHNT and CDR2 YYREEE (reference sequence). Trimming took off 4 bases at V and 4 bases at J, with 12 bases between the two ends. This CDR3 is CASSRDGGNQPQHF. The CDR3 nucleotides read TGTGCCAGCAGCCGGGACGGGGGGAATCAGCCCCAGCATTTT.

The chain uses TRBV5-4 and TRBJ2-7; TRBD1 matches 8 bases. Germline V gene sequence: CDR1 SGHNT, CDR2 YYREEE (reference sequence). The length of the CDR3 is 15 residues. With 0 bases clipped from V and 4 bases from J, the junction kept 6 bases outside the gene matches. The CDR3 DNA sequence: TGTGCCAGCAGCTTGGTAACAGGGGGTTTTTACGAGCAGTACTTC. It encodes CASSLVTGGFYEQYF.

The chain employs TRBV5-1 and TRBJ2-1, with TRBD1 as a possible D gene (6 bases). CDR3 length equals 12 residues. The V end lost 5 bases, the J end lost 8 bases, and 11 bases lay between the germline ends. The germline CDR1 and CDR2 sequences are SGHRS and YFSETQ. CDR3 amino acids: CASSQDRYEQFF. In nucleotides, the CDR3 is TGCGCCAGCAGTCAAGACAGGTATGAGCAGTTCTTC.

The DNA of the CDR3 is TGTGCCAGCAGTGTAGGGACAGTTTTTCACACTGAAGCTTTCTTT. This encodes CASSVGTVFHTEAFF. The genes are TRBV25-1 and TRBJ1-1; 7 nucleotides match TRBD1. V trimming: 4 bases; J trimming: 3 bases; junction bases outside the gene matches: 8. The CDR3 runs 15 residues. Germline-derived CDR1 and CDR2 are MGHDK and SYGVNS.